These 27 T cell receptor beta chains originate from one sample sequenced in a study of PD-L1 blockade in urothelial cancer. Sequencing was performed with immunoSEQ multiplex PCR; in TCRdb, only in-frame clones are kept and a portion is missing. This sample has about 72,000 clones, with around 88% found just once. Regarding time point: pretreatment peripheral blood. The input for sequencing was PBMCs, taken around atezolizumab (anti-PD-L1) treatment. Source of these receptors: a man in his 60s with urothelial cancer.

The genes are TRBV6-1 and TRBJ1-1; TRBD1 is a possible D gene (6 bases). V lost 3 bases and J 1 base, leaving 9 bases between the germline ends. This CDR3 comprises 14 residues. The V gene's germline CDR1 is MNHNS and CDR2 SASEGT. The CDR3 nucleotides are TGTGCCAGCAGTGACCGACAGGAGAACACTGAAGCTTTCTTT. Translating gives CASSDRQENTEAFF.

The chain couples TRBV6-5 to TRBJ2-7; a weak D match, TRBD1 (5 bases). V lost 0 bases, J lost 2 bases, and 8 bases lay in between. Germline assignment: CDR1 MNHEY and CDR2 SVGAGI. The CDR3 runs 14 residues. This chain's CDR3 is CASSYSTRAYEQYF. The CDR3 nucleotides are TGTGCCAGCAGTTACTCGACCAGGGCCTACGAGCAGTACTTC.

The CDR3 sequence is CASSLGTRNTIYF. The CDR3 coding sequence is TGTGCCAGCAGTTTAGGCACTAGAAACACCATATATTTT. The chain recombines TRBV28 with TRBJ1-3; D not certain. The CDR3 is 13 residues long. Germline CDR1 reads MDHEN; CDR2 reads SYDVKM. The V and J ends lost 2 bases and 5 bases respectively, with 7 bases between them.

The genes are TRBV18 and TRBJ1-1; TRBD1 matches 7 bases. The CDR3 extends over 15 amino acids. Germline V CDR1 and CDR2: KGHSH, LQKENI. The V and J ends lost 4 bases and 0 bases, in that order; junction bases with no gene match: 5. CDR3 DNA: TGTGCCAGCTCACGGGGACAGCAAATGAACACTGAAGCTTTCTTT. This codes for CASSRGQQMNTEAFF. Supplemented by reference TRBV18 and TRBJ1-1, the full variable domain reads NAGVMQNPRHLVRRRGQEARLRCSPMKGHSHVYWYRQLPEEGLKFMVYLQKENIIDESGMPKERFSAEFPKEGPSILRIQQVVRGDSAAYFCASSRGQQMNTEAFFGQGTRLTVV.

The chain couples TRBV5-1 to TRBJ1-2; tentative D call: TRBD1 (5 bases). CDR1 and CDR2 (germline): SGHRS, YFSETQ. Trimming left V 1 base short and J 7 bases short, with 14 bases between. The CDR3 extends over 14 amino acids. DNA for the CDR3: TGCGCCAGCAGCTTGCCCGGCCAGGGCTTTGGCTACACCTTC. Translating gives CASSLPGQGFGYTF.

A remark on this clone: One junction end does not reproduce the germline sequence, and a read error may be involved. The V call is TRBV5-1, the J call TRBJ1-4; possible D gene TRBD1, 5 bases. The CDR3 has 14 residues. Germline CDR1 is SGHRS and CDR2 is YFSETQ. The CDR3 protein is CASGLQAGKGKLFF. CDR3 nucleotides: TGCGCCAGCGGCTTACAGGCGGGGAAGGGAAAACTGTTTTTT.

This clone has a single count. The CDR3 DNA is TGTGCCAGCAGAGAAAGGGTACGGGGGGGCAGAGGTGAAAAACTGTTTTTT. Translation: CASRERVRGGRGEKLFF. V usage is TRBV6-1 and J usage is TRBJ1-4, with D maybe TRBD1 (6 bases). Germline lookup yields CDR1 MNHNS and CDR2 SASEGT. CDR3 length: 17 residues. V was pared by 6 bases and J by 7 bases, with 24 bases between.

The CDR3 sequence: CASRGLRTGSYEQYF. The CDR3 bases are TGTGCCAGCAGGGGGCTTCGGACAGGCTCCTACGAGCAGTACTTC. The rearrangement uses TRBV7-9 and TRBJ2-7, with 7 bases identical to TRBD1. The CDR3 totals 15 residues. The V gene end was trimmed by 6 bases and the J gene end by 0 bases; junction bases not matched to a gene: 8. CDR1 is SEHNR and CDR2 is FQNEAQ in the germline V gene (reference sequence).

The chain carries TRBV7-9 and TRBJ2-7; 8 bases agree with TRBD1. Trimming took 4 bases from V and 4 from J; bases not matched to a gene: 6. Germline assignment: CDR1 SEHNR and CDR2 FQNEAQ (reference sequence). The CDR3 runs to 14 residues. The CDR3 loop reads CASSSGQGWYEQYF. CDR3 sequence (DNA): TGTGCCAGCAGCTCCGGACAGGGTTGGTACGAGCAGTACTTC.

This clone was observed a few times. V is TRBV7-2 and J is TRBJ1-3; the match to TRBD1 covers 8 bases. V lost 3 bases to trimming and J lost 7 bases; unmatched junction nucleotides: 2. CDR3 size: 13 residues. Germline V CDR1 and CDR2: SGHTA, FQGNSA. CDR3 bases: TGTGCCAGCAGCTTTCAGGGGGCCAACACCATATATTTT. It yields the protein CASSFQGANTIYF.

This chain joins TRBV7-2 and TRBJ2-3, with 15 bases aligning to TRBD2. Per germline, CDR1 SGHTA and CDR2 FQGNSA. The J segment lost 3 bases and the V segment lost 5 bases, leaving 3 bases of the junction unmatched. The CDR3 runs 16 residues. DNA for the CDR3: TGTGCCAGCAGCAACGGACTAGCGGGGGGGACAGATACGCAGTATTTT. Amino acid sequence: CASSNGLAGGTDTQYF. The whole variable domain, filled in from reference TRBV7-2 and TRBJ2-3, reads GAGVSQSPSNKVTEKGKDVELRCDPISGHTALYWYRQSLGQGLEFLIYFQGNSAPDKSGLPSDRFSAERTGGSVSTLTIQRTQQEDSAVYLCASSNGLAGGTDTQYFGPGTRLTVL.

The chain carries TRBV28 and TRBJ2-7; D perhaps matches TRBD2 (6 bases). V lost 4 bases and J 3 bases, leaving 13 bases between the germline ends. The germline V gene encodes CDR1 MDHEN and CDR2 SYDVKM. The CDR3 is made up of 14 amino acids. This CDR3 reads CASSYGGPYYEQYF. The CDR3 DNA follows: TGTGCCAGCAGTTACGGGGGTCCCTACTACGAGCAGTACTTC.

Written as DNA, the CDR3 is TGTGCCAGCAGCTTAGCGCTAGGTAGTCACCAGCCCCAGCATTTT. Its protein product is CASSLALGSHQPQHF. The rearrangement links TRBV7-2 to TRBJ1-5; D remains unclear. The length of the CDR3 is 15 residues. The germline V gene encodes CDR1 SGHTA and CDR2 FQGNSA. Trimming shortened V by 0 bases and J by 7 bases, and 13 bases separated the two germline ends.

V and J are TRBV5-1 and TRBJ2-3; a weak D match, TRBD2 (7 bases). V was clipped by 4 bases and J by 4 bases, with 16 bases between them. Germline V CDR1 and CDR2: SGHRS, YFSETQ. The CDR3 spans 15 residues. The CDR3, as DNA: TGCGCCAGCAGCCCGGGGATAGGGGGGGCAGATACGCAGTATTTT. Its translation is CASSPGIGGADTQYF.

V and J are TRBV12-5 and TRBJ1-2; TRBD1 aligns across 9 bases. CDR1 is LGHNT, CDR2 FRNRAP, per germline. V dropped 4 bases and J dropped 7; count of bases not matched to a gene: 16. The CDR3 loop spans 17 amino acids. DNA of the CDR3: TGTGCTAGTGGTTCCTCGGGACAGGGAATCGTATATACTGGCTACACCTTC. Its protein product is CASGSSGQGIVYTGYTF.

This sequence joins TRBV10-1 and TRBJ2-3; possibly TRBD2 for D (5 bases). V was cut by 0 bases and J by 5 bases, with 12 bases left in between. This CDR3 region has 15 residues. CDR1 is WNHNN and CDR2 is SYGVQD in the germline V gene (reference sequence). The chain's CDR3 is CASSESWLAQDTQYF. For the CDR3, the DNA is TGCGCCAGCAGTGAGTCCTGGCTAGCCCAAGATACGCAGTATTTT.

This clone has only one observation. The V and J genes are TRBV2 and TRBJ1-1, with D possibly TRBD1 on 6 matching bases. Germline assignment: CDR1 SNHLY and CDR2 FYNNEI. The length of the CDR3 is 11 residues. With 7 bases removed from V and 10 bases from J, the gap between germline ends came to 13 bases. The CDR3 region is CASIRQDLAFF. The CDR3 DNA sequence: TGTGCCAGCATTAGACAGGATCTAGCTTTCTTT.

V usage is TRBV5-1 and J usage is TRBJ1-1; D is unresolved. CDR1 is SGHRS and CDR2 is YFSETQ in the germline V gene. The CDR3 is 12 residues long. V was pared by 2 bases and J by 1 base, with 3 bases between. The CDR3 sequence is CASSLQNTEAFF. The CDR3 nucleotides read TGCGCCAGCAGCTTACAGAACACTGAAGCTTTCTTT.

The count of this clone is one. V usage is TRBV7-3 and J usage is TRBJ1-3; the D is unclear. The CDR3 contains 16 residues. Germline loops: CDR1 SGHTA, CDR2 FQGTGA. The V gene lost 2 bases and the J gene lost 2 bases, with 13 bases spanning the gap. The chain's CDR3 is CASSLGPEGTGNTIYF. In nucleotides, the CDR3 is TGTGCCAGCAGCTTAGGGCCGGAAGGTACTGGAAACACCATATATTTT.

The J gene is TRBJ1-4, the V gene TRBV6-5; TRBD1 agrees at 8 bases. Trimming at V came to 4 bases and at J to 7 bases, leaving 2 bases not matched to a gene. This CDR3 is built from 13 residues. Germline CDR1 MNHEY, CDR2 SVGAGI. CDR3 region: CASSSDRGEKLFF. The CDR3 DNA sequence: TGTGCCAGCAGTTCTGACAGGGGTGAAAAACTGTTTTTT.

The chain recombines TRBV5-1 with TRBJ2-2; unclear D gene. Looked up from germline, CDR1 is SGHRS and CDR2 is YFSETQ. This CDR3 spans 13 amino acids. Trimming removed 0 bases at V and 6 bases at J, with 6 bases between. CDR3 sequence: CASSLGHPGELFF. The CDR3 DNA reads as TGCGCCAGCAGCTTGGGACACCCCGGGGAGCTGTTTTTT.

This clone was seen only once. The J gene is TRBJ2-3, the V gene TRBV9, with TRBD2 matching over 8 bases. Trimming at V came to 1 base and at J to 4 bases, leaving 5 bases not matched to a gene. Germline CDR1 SGDLS, CDR2 YYNGEE. This CDR3 spans 15 amino acids. This CDR3 reads CASSVSGLVADTQYF. The CDR3 DNA is TGTGCCAGCAGCGTATCGGGACTAGTGGCAGATACGCAGTATTTT. The full variable domain, with the rest looked up from reference TRBV9 and TRBJ2-3, is DSGVTQTPKHLITATGQRVTLRCSPRSGDLSVYWYQQSLDQGLQFLIQYYNGEERAKGNILERFSAQQFPDLHSELNLSSLELGDSALYFCASSVSGLVADTQYFGPGTRLTVL.

The V gene is TRBV29-1, the J gene TRBJ1-1; D gene unclear. Germline V gene sequence: CDR1 SQVTM, CDR2 ANQGSEA. V lost 2 bases, J lost 5 bases, and 12 bases lay in between. This CDR3 is built from 13 residues. CDR3 sequence reads: CSVEIGSRTEAFF. CDR3 bases: TGCAGCGTTGAAATCGGGAGTAGGACTGAAGCTTTCTTT.

This clone was seen repeatedly, ten times or more. The chain uses TRBV27 and TRBJ2-1, with a weak D call TRBD2 (6 bases). Germline-derived CDR1 and CDR2 are MNHEY and SMNVEV (reference sequence). The CDR3 runs to 17 residues. V was trimmed by 8 bases and J by 5 bases, leaving 25 bases between them. CDR3 in amino acids: CASPFWDRDFNNNEQFF. The CDR3 nucleotides read TGTGCCAGCCCCTTTTGGGACCGGGACTTTAATAACAATGAGCAGTTCTTC.

The chain recombines TRBV5-1 with TRBJ1-2; D might be TRBD1 (6 bases). V lost 6 bases, J lost 2 bases, and 14 bases lay in between. Germline CDR1 SGHRS, CDR2 YFSETQ. CDR3 size: 14 residues. The DNA of the CDR3 is TGCGCCAGCAATGCTCAGGGGTCCAACTATGGCTACACCTTC. The encoded protein is CASNAQGSNYGYTF.

The chain has TRBV9 and TRBJ1-1; no clear D gene. The CDR3 spans 13 residues. Trimming shortened V by 1 base and J by 1 base, and 5 bases separated the two germline ends. Germline CDR1 reads SGDLS; CDR2 reads YYNGEE. Here the CDR3 DNA reads TGTGCCAGCAGCGTAATGGCGAACACTGAAGCTTTCTTT. Protein: CASSVMANTEAFF.

The chain has TRBV7-8 and TRBJ1-4, with 8 nucleotides matching TRBD1. V gave up 5 bases and J gave up 6 bases; unmatched junction bases: 5. This CDR3 is 14 amino acids long. Germline CDR1 SGHVS, CDR2 FQNEAQ. The CDR3 sequence is CASSHSGGDEKLFF. The DNA of the CDR3 is TGTGCCAGCAGCCATTCAGGGGGCGATGAAAAACTGTTTTTT.